These 2 T cell receptor beta chains share one sample of origin, sequenced in a study of blood T cells in healthy people across ages. Next came a second PCR, run for about 7 to 12 cycles, which used a sample-barcoded 5' primer along with a J-beta primer mix. TCRdb independently ran MiXCR on the 5' RACE reads; one entry per CDR3 protein. The profile shows around 1,900,000 distinct CDR3 sequences, roughly 43% of them singletons. Sequencing was carried out using blood. These receptors all come from a human donor in good health.

The chain carries TRBV6-2 or TRBV6-3 and TRBJ2-3; D perhaps matches TRBD2 (5 bases). V gave up 4 bases and J gave up 5 bases, with 16 bases separating them. From germline, CDR1 is MNHEY and CDR2 SVGEGT. This CDR3 is built from 15 residues. The CDR3 DNA follows: TGTGCCAGCAGTTTACCTCGGACTGTGCAAGATACGCAGTATTTT. Translation: CASSLPRTVQDTQYF.

This clonotype was found a few times. The chain carries TRBV10-3 and TRBJ2-3; 11 bases fit TRBD2. CDR3 size: 15 residues. CDR1 ENHRY and CDR2 SYGVKD come from the germline V gene. V dropped 4 bases and J dropped 7; count of bases not matched to a gene: 7. The CDR3 coding sequence is TGTGCCATCAGTGGGGCTAGCGGGGGGCTAAATACGCAGTATTTT. It is translated as CAISGASGGLNTQYF.